The next 20 T cell receptor beta chains were all read from a single sample in a study of identical twins. In TCRdb, the 5' RACE reads were re-called with MiXCR into one record per CDR3 protein. The data hold around 250,000 distinct CDR3 sequences, with 7% observed a single time. These same records also appear under a second study, on yellow fever vaccine responses in identical twins.

The sample consisted of memory (CD45RO+) T cells sorted from blood. These receptors were obtained from a woman aged 18-30 years in good health.

This clonotype has ten or more counts. The V and J genes are TRBV6-5 and TRBJ2-7; D remains ambiguous. This CDR3 comprises 18 residues. Germline CDR1 is MNHEY and CDR2 is SVGAGI. Trimming pared 0 bases from V and 0 bases from J, leaving 18 bases between. As DNA, the CDR3 is TGTGCCAGCAGTTACTCAGAGACTCCCTCTTACCCCTCCTACGAGCAGTACTTC. Protein sequence: CASSYSETPSYPSYEQYF.

There are many counts of this clonotype. The chain joins TRBV5-8 to TRBJ2-1; TRBD2 agrees at 10 bases. The CDR3 covers 14 residues. In germline, CDR1 is SGHTS, CDR2 YDEGEE. V lost 8 bases to trimming and J lost 6 bases; unmatched junction nucleotides: 8. Here the CDR3 reads CARPGTSGINEQFF. CDR3 bases: TGTGCCAGGCCGGGTACTAGCGGGATCAATGAGCAGTTCTTC.

The chain recombines TRBV25-1 with TRBJ2-1; the D is unclear. This CDR3 region has 10 residues. Germline V gives CDR1 MGHDK, CDR2 SYGVNS. The DNA for the CDR3 is TGTGCAAGCGAAAGGAATGAGCAGTTCTTC. This sequence encodes CASERNEQFF. Full variable domain (remainder filled in from reference TRBV25-1 and TRBJ2-1): EADIYQTPRYLVIGTGKKITLECSQTMGHDKMYWYQQDPGMELHLIHYSYGVNSTEKGDLSSESTVSRIRTEHFPLTLESARPSHTSQYLCASERNEQFFGPGTRLTVL.

The rearrangement links TRBV28 to TRBJ2-7; TRBD2 agrees at 11 bases. This CDR3 contains 14 residues. The germline V gene encodes CDR1 MDHEN and CDR2 SYDVKM. V was clipped by 5 bases and J by 9 bases; unmatched bases: 9. This CDR3 is CASSDLAGGFTQYF. The CDR3 DNA follows: TGTGCCAGCAGTGACCTAGCGGGAGGCTTTACGCAGTACTTC.

The chain is built from TRBV4-1 and TRBJ1-1; tentatively, D is TRBD1 (6 bases). This CDR3 contains 17 residues. CDR1 is MGHRA and CDR2 is YSYEKL in the germline V gene. V was shortened by 0 bases and J by 6 bases, with 20 bases between the two germline ends. The DNA of the CDR3 is TGCGCCAGCAGCCAAGAACTGGAGACAGGTGAGCACGCTGAAGCTTTCTTT. The encoded protein is CASSQELETGEHAEAFF.

This chain uses TRBV2 with TRBJ2-7, with D tentatively TRBD1 (6 bases). The ends were cut back, 3 bases at V and 3 bases at J, with 15 bases in the middle. The CDR3 length is 15 residues. The germline V gene encodes CDR1 SNHLY and CDR2 FYNNEI. Here the CDR3 reads CASSDIRTGNYEQYV. The CDR3 DNA is TGTGCCAGCAGTGACATCCGTACAGGGAACTACGAGCAGTACGTC.

This clonotype was found a few times. The chain links TRBV6-1 to TRBJ1-2; D remains ambiguous. The length of the CDR3 is 14 residues. Germline V gene sequence: CDR1 MNHNS, CDR2 SASEGT. Deletions cut 3 bases from V and 2 bases from J, with 10 bases between. CDR3 amino acids: CASSDRNRNYGYTF. The CDR3 region has the DNA TGTGCCAGCAGTGATCGGAATAGAAACTATGGCTACACCTTC.

In its sample, this clonotype was seen many times. The chain has TRBV5-1 and TRBJ2-1, with TRBD2 identical over 7 bases. With V trimmed by 0 bases and J by 2 bases, 5 bases remained unmatched. The germline V gene has CDR1 SGHRS and CDR2 YFSETQ. The CDR3 sequence is 16 residues long. This chain's CDR3 is CASSLGAAGPYNEQFF. The DNA for the CDR3 is TGCGCCAGCAGCTTGGGGGCAGCGGGGCCCTACAATGAGCAGTTCTTC.

This clonotype was seen at least ten times. This chain connects TRBV12-3 or TRBV12-4 to TRBJ1-1, with a possible D match to TRBD1 (5 bases). The V and J ends lost 3 bases and 6 bases respectively, with 11 bases between them. The CDR3 runs to 13 residues. CDR3 DNA sequence: TGTGCCAGCAGTTTTTTTGGGGGACCTGAAGCTTTCTTT. Its translation is CASSFFGGPEAFF.

There are many counts of this clonotype. The rearrangement uses TRBV5-1 and TRBJ2-1; tentatively, D is TRBD2 (5 bases). CDR1 is SGHRS and CDR2 is YFSETQ in the germline V gene. Between the trimmed V and J ends, which lost 0 bases and 2 bases, there was a span of 12 bases. The CDR3 contains 16 residues. The CDR3 spells CASSLGPLGTYNEQFF. CDR3 DNA sequence: TGCGCCAGCAGCTTGGGTCCACTAGGGACCTACAATGAGCAGTTCTTC.

In its sample, this clonotype was seen many times. The chain links TRBV24-1 to TRBJ1-1; D unclear. There are 13 residues in the CDR3. Germline CDR1 reads KGHDR; CDR2 reads SFDVKD. V lost 3 bases to trimming and J lost 10 bases, with 14 bases between them. Written as DNA, the CDR3 is TGTGCCACCAGTGATCACACCGGTGGGGTAGCTTTCTTT. Translating gives CATSDHTGGVAFF.

This chain connects TRBV20-1 to TRBJ2-1; possibly TRBD2 for D (5 bases). V was trimmed by 4 bases and J by 3 bases, leaving 13 bases between them. In germline, CDR1 is DFQATT, CDR2 SNEGSKA (reference sequence). CDR3 length: 14 amino acids. CDR3 DNA sequence: TGCAGTGCTAATAGCGAGTCGGACTACAATGAGCAGTTCTTC. This codes for CSANSESDYNEQFF.

The chain recombines TRBV20-1 with TRBJ1-4; no clear D gene. V lost 0 bases, J lost 7 bases, and 12 bases lay in between. This CDR3 comprises 14 residues. CDR1 and CDR2 (germline): DFQATT, SNEGSKA (reference sequence). The CDR3 DNA is TGCAGTGCTAGAGATTCAATGGGTGGTGAAAAACTGTTTTTT. Translating gives CSARDSMGGEKLFF.

This clonotype was recorded a few times. This chain's CDR3 is CASSLDHGGMGEQYF. CDR3 in DNA: TGTGCCAGCAGCTTAGATCATGGCGGGATGGGCGAGCAGTACTTC. This chain connects TRBV7-6 to TRBJ2-7, with D perhaps matching TRBD2 (6 bases). The germline gives CDR1 SGHVS, CDR2 FNYEAQ. With 1 base removed from V and 6 bases from J, the gap between germline ends came to 16 bases. CDR3 length: 15 residues.

The J gene is TRBJ1-1, the V gene TRBV20-1; maybe TRBD1 (5 bases). This CDR3 comprises 11 residues. V lost 6 bases, J lost 5 bases, and 10 bases lay in between. The germline CDR1 and CDR2 sequences are DFQATT and SNEGSKA (reference sequence). The CDR3 bases are TGCAGTGCCTTTAGACAGACTGAAGCTTTCTTT. The encoded protein is CSAFRQTEAFF.

This rearrangement joins TRBV20-1 to TRBJ1-2; D possibly corresponds to TRBD1 (6 bases). Germline V gives CDR1 DFQATT, CDR2 SNEGSKA (reference sequence). The CDR3 is made up of 12 amino acids. Trimming removed 6 bases from V and 5 bases from J, with 13 bases in between. The CDR3 region has the DNA TGCAGTGCCAGGGGCGGGAGATATGGCTACACCTTC. Protein product: CSARGGRYGYTF.

This clonotype was recorded a few times. Mismatch with germline at one junction end may stem from a read error. This chain joins TRBV15 and TRBJ2-1; TRBD2 matches at 8 bases. The CDR3 is 14 residues long. Germline V gene data show CDR1 as LNHNV and CDR2 as YYDKDF (reference sequence). The CDR3 DNA is TGTGCCACCAGCAGAGATCTGGCGGGGGGATTAGGACGATTC. Its translation: CATSRDLAGGLGRF.

This clonotype was detected ten times or more. This sequence joins TRBV5-1 and TRBJ2-3, with D perhaps TRBD1 or TRBD2 (6 bases each). The V gene lost 4 bases and the J gene lost 0 bases, with 15 bases spanning the gap. The V gene's germline CDR1 is SGHRS and CDR2 YFSETQ. This CDR3 has 16 amino acids. This chain's CDR3 is CASSEGGLRSTDTQYF. The CDR3 bases are TGCGCCAGCAGCGAAGGGGGACTCCGGAGCACAGATACGCAGTATTTT. Full variable domain (rest looked up from reference TRBV5-1 and TRBJ2-3): KAGVTQTPRYLIKTRGQQVTLSCSPISGHRSVSWYQQTPGQGLQFLFEYFSETQRNKGNFPGRFSGRQFSNSRSEMNVSTLELGDSALYLCASSEGGLRSTDTQYFGPGTRLTVL.

The gene calls are TRBV15 and TRBJ2-2; D is ambiguous. The germline CDR1 and CDR2 sequences are LNHNV and YYDKDF (reference sequence). The V and J ends lost 11 bases and 7 bases respectively, with 17 bases between them. The CDR3 loop spans 13 amino acids. The CDR3 spells CASCSSMNGELFF. CDR3 DNA sequence: TGTGCCTCCTGCTCTTCCATGAACGGGGAGCTGTTTTTT.

This clonotype has ten or more counts. The chain combines TRBV3-1 with TRBJ2-7; 13 bases match TRBD2. The CDR3 is 18 residues long. Trimming at V came to 6 bases and at J to 0 bases, leaving 11 bases not matched to a gene. CDR1 and CDR2 (germline): LGHDT, YNNKEL (reference sequence). The CDR3 bases are TGTGCCAGCAGTCCCGGGACTAGCGGGAACCTCGGCTCCTACGAGCAGTACTTC. The encoded protein is CASSPGTSGNLGSYEQYF.